This T cell receptor (beta chain) derives from a study of response to subunit inactivated influenza vaccine. Germline CDR1 reads SGHDT; CDR2 reads YYEEEE. CDR3 length equals 14 residues. V lost 1 base to trimming and J lost 5 bases, with 12 bases between them. TCRdb passed the RT-PCR reads through MiXCR, listing each CDR3 protein once. The profile covers roughly 780,000 distinct CDR3 sequences, with approximately 17% appearing a single time and 11% taken by the ten largest. This sequence was found in a man aged 50 or older who received an inactivated influenza vaccine. The J gene is TRBJ2-5, the V gene TRBV5-6, with TRBD2 as a possible D gene (5 bases). This material consisted of PBMCs from blood, taken 5 days after vaccination. The CDR3 DNA reads TGTGCCAGCAGCTTGCCTATGGGAGTGGAGACCCAGTACTTC. Translating it yields CASSLPMGVETQYF.